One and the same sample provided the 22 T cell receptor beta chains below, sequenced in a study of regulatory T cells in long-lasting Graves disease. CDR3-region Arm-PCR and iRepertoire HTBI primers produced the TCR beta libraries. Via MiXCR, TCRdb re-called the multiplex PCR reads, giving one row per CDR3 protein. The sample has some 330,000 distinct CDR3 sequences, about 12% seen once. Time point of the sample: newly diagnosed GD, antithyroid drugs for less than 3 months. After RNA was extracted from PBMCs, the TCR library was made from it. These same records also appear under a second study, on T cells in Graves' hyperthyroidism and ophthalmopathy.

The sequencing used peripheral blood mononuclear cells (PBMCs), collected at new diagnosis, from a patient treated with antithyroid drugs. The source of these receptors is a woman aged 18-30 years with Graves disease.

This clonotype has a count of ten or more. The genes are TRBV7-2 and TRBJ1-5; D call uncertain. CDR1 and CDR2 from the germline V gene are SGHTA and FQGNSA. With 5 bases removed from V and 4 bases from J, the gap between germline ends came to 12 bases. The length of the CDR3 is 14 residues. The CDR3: CASSPLAANQPQHF. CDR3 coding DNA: TGTGCCAGCAGCCCACTCGCAGCGAATCAGCCCCAGCATTTT. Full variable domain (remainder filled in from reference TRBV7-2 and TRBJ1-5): GAGVSQSPSNKVTEKGKDVELRCDPISGHTALYWYRQSLGQGLEFLIYFQGNSAPDKSGLPSDRFSAERTGGSVSTLTIQRTQQEDSAVYLCASSPLAANQPQHFGDGTRLSIL.

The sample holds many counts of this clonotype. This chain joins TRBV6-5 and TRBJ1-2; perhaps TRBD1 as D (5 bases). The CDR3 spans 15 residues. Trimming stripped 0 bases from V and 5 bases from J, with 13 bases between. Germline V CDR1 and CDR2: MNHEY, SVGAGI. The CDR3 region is CASSYSRDPSYGYTF. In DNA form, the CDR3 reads TGTGCCAGCAGTTACTCGAGGGACCCCTCTTATGGCTACACCTTC.

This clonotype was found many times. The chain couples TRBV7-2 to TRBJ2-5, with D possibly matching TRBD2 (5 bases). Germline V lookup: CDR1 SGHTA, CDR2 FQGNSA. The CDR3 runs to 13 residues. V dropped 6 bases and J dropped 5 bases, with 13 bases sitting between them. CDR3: CASSSYREETQYF. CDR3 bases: TGTGCCAGCAGTTCGTATAGGGAGGAGACCCAGTACTTC. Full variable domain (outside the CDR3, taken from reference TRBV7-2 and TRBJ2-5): GAGVSQSPSNKVTEKGKDVELRCDPISGHTALYWYRQSLGQGLEFLIYFQGNSAPDKSGLPSDRFSAERTGGSVSTLTIQRTQQEDSAVYLCASSSYREETQYFGPGTRLLVL.

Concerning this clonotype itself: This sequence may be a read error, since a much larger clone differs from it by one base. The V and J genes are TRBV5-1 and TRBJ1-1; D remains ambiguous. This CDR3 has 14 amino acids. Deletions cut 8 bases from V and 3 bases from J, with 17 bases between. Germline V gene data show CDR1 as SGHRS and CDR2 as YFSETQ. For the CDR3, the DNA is TGCGCCAGTACCCCAATTGGGGAGGACACTGAAGCTTTCTTT. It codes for CASTPIGEDTEAFF.

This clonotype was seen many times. CDR3 nucleotide sequence: TGTGCCAGCAGCCAAGATCGATCCAGTCCCGGGGAGCTGTTTTTT. It encodes CASSQDRSSPGELFF. The rearrangement joins TRBV3-1 to TRBJ2-2; D not resolved. V was shortened by 0 bases and J by 6 bases, with 11 bases between the two germline ends. There are 15 residues in the CDR3. Per germline, CDR1 LGHDT and CDR2 YNNKEL (reference sequence).

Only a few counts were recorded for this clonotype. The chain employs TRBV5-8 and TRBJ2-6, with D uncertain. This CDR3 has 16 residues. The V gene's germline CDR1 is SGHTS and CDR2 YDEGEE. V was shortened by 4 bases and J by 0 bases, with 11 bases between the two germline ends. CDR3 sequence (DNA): TGTGCCAGCAGCCTGGGGTTGCGCTCTGGGGCCAACGTCCTGACTTTC. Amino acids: CASSLGLRSGANVLTF.

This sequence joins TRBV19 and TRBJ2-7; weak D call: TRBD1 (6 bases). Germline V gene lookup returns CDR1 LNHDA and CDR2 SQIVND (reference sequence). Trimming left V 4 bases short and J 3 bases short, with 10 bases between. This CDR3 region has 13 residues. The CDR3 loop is CASSKKDSYEQYF. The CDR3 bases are TGTGCCAGTAGTAAAAAGGACAGCTACGAGCAGTACTTC. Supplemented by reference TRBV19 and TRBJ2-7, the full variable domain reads DGGITQSPKYLFRKEGQNVTLSCEQNLNHDAMYWYRQDPGQGLRLIYYSQIVNDFQKGDIAEGYSVSREKKESFPLTVTSAQKNPTAFYLCASSKKDSYEQYFGPGTRLTVT.

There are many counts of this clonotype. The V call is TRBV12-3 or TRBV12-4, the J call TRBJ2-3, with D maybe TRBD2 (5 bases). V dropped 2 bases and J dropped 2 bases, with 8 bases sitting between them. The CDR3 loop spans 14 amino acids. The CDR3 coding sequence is TGTGCCAGCAGTTTAATGCGGGTCACAGATACGCAGTATTTT. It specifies CASSLMRVTDTQYF.

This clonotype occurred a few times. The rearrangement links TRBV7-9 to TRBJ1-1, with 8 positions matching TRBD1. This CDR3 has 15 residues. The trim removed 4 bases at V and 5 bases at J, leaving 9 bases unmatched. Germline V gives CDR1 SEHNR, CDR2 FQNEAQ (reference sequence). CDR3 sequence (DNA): TGTGCCAGCAGCTCGATCGGACAGGGTCAAACTGAAGCTTTCTTT. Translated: CASSSIGQGQTEAFF.

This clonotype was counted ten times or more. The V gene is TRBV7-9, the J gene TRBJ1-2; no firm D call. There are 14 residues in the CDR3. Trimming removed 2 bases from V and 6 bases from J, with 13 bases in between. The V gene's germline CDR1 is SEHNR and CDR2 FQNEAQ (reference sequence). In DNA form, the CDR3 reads TGTGCCAGCAGCTTACCTAGGCCTGAGGATGGCTACACCTTC. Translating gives CASSLPRPEDGYTF.

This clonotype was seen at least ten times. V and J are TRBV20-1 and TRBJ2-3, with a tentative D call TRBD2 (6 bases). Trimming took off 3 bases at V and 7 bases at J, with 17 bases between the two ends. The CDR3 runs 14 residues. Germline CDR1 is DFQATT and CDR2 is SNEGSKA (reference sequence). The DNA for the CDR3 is TGCAGTGCTAGCAGGGACTCCCGGTCAAATACGCAGTATTTT. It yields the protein CSASRDSRSNTQYF.

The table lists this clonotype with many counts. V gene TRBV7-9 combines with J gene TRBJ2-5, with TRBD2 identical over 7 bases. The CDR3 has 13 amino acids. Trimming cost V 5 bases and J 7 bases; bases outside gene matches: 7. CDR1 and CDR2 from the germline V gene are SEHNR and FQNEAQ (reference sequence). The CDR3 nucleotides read TGTGCCAGCAGCCCTAGGACTAGTGGGACCCAGTACTTC. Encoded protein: CASSPRTSGTQYF.

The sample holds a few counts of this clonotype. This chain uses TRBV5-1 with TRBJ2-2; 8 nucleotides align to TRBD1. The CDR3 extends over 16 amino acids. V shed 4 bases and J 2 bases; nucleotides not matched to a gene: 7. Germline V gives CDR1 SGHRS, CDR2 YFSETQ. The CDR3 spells CASSRPGQGNTGELFF. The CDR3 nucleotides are TGCGCCAGCAGCCGGCCAGGACAGGGCAACACCGGGGAGCTGTTTTTT.

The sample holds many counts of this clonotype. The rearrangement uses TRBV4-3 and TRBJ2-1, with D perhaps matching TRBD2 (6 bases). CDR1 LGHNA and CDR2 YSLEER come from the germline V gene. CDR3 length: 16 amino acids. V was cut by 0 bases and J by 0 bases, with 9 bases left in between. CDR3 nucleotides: TGCGCCAGCAGCCAAGAGGGGAGGAACTCCTACAATGAGCAGTTCTTC. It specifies CASSQEGRNSYNEQFF.

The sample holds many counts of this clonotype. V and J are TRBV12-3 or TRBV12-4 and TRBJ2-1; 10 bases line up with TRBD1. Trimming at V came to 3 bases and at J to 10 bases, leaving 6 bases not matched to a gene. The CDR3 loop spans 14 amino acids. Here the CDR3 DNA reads TGTGCCAGCAGTTTCCGGGGACAGGGGAACGAGCAGTTCTTC. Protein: CASSFRGQGNEQFF.

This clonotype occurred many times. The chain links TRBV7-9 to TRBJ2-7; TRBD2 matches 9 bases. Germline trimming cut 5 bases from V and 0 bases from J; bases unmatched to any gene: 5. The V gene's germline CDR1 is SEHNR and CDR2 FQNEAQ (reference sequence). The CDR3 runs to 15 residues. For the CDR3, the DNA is TGTGCCAGCAGCCCCCGGACTAGCGTCTCCTACGAGCAGTACTTC. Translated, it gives CASSPRTSVSYEQYF.

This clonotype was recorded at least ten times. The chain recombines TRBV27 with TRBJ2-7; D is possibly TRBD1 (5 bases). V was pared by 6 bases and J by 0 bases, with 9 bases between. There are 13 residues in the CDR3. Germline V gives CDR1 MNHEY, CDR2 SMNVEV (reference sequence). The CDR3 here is CASRIQGSYEQYF. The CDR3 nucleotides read TGTGCCAGCAGAATCCAGGGCTCCTACGAGCAGTACTTC.

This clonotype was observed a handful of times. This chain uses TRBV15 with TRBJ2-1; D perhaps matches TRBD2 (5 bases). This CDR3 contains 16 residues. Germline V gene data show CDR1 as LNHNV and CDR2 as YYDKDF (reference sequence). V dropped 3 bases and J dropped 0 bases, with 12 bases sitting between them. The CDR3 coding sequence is TGTGCCACCAGCAGGGACCTTGGGAGCTCCTACAATGAGCAGTTCTTC. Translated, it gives CATSRDLGSSYNEQFF.

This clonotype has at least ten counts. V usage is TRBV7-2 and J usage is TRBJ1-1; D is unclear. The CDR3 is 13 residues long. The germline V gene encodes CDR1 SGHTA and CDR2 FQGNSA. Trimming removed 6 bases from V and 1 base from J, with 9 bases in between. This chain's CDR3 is CASSTRRNTEAFF. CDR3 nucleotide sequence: TGTGCCAGCAGTACCAGGAGGAACACTGAAGCTTTCTTT. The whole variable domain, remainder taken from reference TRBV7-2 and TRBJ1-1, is GAGVSQSPSNKVTEKGKDVELRCDPISGHTALYWYRQSLGQGLEFLIYFQGNSAPDKSGLPSDRFSAERTGGSVSTLTIQRTQQEDSAVYLCASSTRRNTEAFFGQGTRLTVV.

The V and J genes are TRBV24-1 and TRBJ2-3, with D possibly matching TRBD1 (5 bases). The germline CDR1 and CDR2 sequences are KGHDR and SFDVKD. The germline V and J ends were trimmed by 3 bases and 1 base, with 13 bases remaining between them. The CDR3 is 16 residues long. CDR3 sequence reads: CATSDRAGIGTDTQYF. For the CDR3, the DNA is TGTGCCACCAGTGATCGGGCAGGGATCGGCACAGATACGCAGTATTTT.

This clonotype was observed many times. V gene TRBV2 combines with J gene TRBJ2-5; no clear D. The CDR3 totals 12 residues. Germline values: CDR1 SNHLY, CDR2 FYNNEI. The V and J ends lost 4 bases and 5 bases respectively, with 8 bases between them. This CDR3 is CASSVARETQYF. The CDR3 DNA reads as TGTGCCAGCAGTGTCGCGCGGGAGACCCAGTACTTC.

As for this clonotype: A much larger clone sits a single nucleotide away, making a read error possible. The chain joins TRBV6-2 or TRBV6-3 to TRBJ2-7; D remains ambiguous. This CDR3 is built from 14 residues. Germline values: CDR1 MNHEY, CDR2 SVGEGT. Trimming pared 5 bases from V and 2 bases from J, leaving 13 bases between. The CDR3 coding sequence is TGTGCCAGCAGTAACCGGGCCGTAGCCTACGAGCAGTACTTC. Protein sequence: CASSNRAVAYEQYF.